The clone carrying this TCR beta chain appeared a few times. Measured with immunoSEQ multiplex PCR; TCRdb has only the in-frame clones, and not every one. The sample holds about 84,000 clones, approximately 83% seen once. This sample is part of a study of identifying expanded T cells in peripheral blood. Germline values: CDR1 SNHLY, CDR2 FYNNEI. The CDR3 loop spans 18 amino acids. The trim removed 5 bases at V and 2 bases at J, leaving 14 bases unmatched. Sequenced: blood. This sequence was found in a person aged 18 to 70 in good health. The chain has TRBV2 and TRBJ2-3, with 9 bases that match TRBD1. CDR3 bases: TGTGCCAGCAGTTGGGACAGGGAAATCCACGGGTCCACAGATACGCAGTATTTT. Translating gives CASSWDREIHGSTDTQYF.